This T cell receptor beta chain was recovered during a study of regulatory T cells in long-lasting Graves disease listed by TCRdb under 2021. Describing the broader study: Persistent Graves' disease meant more than 5 years of antithyroid drug treatment with TSH receptor autoantibodies that stayed positive. The study was conducted in China and was registered as a clinical trial. A total of about 33 samples underwent TCR sequencing, from roughly 13 patients with persistent Graves' disease and roughly 20 patients with newly diagnosed Graves' disease. Persistent Graves' disease patients in the clinical cohort had taken antithyroid drugs for around 10 years on average. Patients with persistent Graves' disease were compared with patients with newly diagnosed Graves' disease using TCR sequencing and RNA sequencing of peripheral blood.

The germline V gene gives CDR1 as MGHRA and CDR2 as YSYEKL. The CDR3 holds 15 amino acids from the cysteine to the phenylalanine. Of all the DNA, just the CDR3 is kept, 45 bases in frame from base 1. V ends up 11 bases short and J 2 bases short, with an unmatched junction base count of 11. At least ten counts were recorded for this clonotype. The antigen it binds to is not known. It has no much larger one-base neighbor in the sample; base qualities were not kept. Libraries were constructed by multiplex PCR. The sample was run on an Illumina HiSeq 4000. To build TCR beta libraries, CDR3 regions were amplified by Arm-PCR using iRepertoire HTBI primers. PCR products were gel purified before sequencing. As for the original processing: Gene usage analysis of CDR3 amino acid clonotypes relied on the 55 to 80 TRBV and 15 or so TRBJ segments identified across samples. COPE and FqMerger were used to merge filtered high-quality paired reads into contigs. BLAST was used to align contigs to IMGT TRBV, TRBD and TRBJ reference genes, with CDR3 defined following IMGT. Any clonotype with a frequency above 0.1% was classified as a highly expanded clone. Shannon entropy served as the measure of repertoire diversity, while the Gini coefficient captured V-J evenness. A clonotype was considered public if more than one individual shared it. The public reads were reanalyzed by TCRdb: fastp trimming at Q25, MiXCR alignment, in-frame beta chains only. Each entry merges the rows of one CDR3 protein and shows their most common DNA and genes. These V and J calls derive from TCRdb rather than the authors' analysis. The sample contains 300,000 to 350,000 distinct CDR3 sequences, about 18% of them found a single time. Clones ranked in the top ten supply roughly 27% of the sample.

What the work shows at the level of the full study, not this receptor alone: As a limitation, the authors acknowledged that the small sample size may reduce accuracy. Persistent patients shared more public clonotypes among themselves (around 3,000) than newly diagnosed patients did (about 970). Sequencing and analysis were limited to the TCR beta chain. The study examined only peripheral blood because the primary lesion, thyroid tissue, could not be accessed. Persistent disease showed preferential use of TRBV28, TRBJ1-2 and TRBJ2-5, whereas newly diagnosed disease favored TRBV20-1 and TRBJ2-1. Compared with newly diagnosed patients, persistent Graves' disease patients had lower TCR Shannon entropy and fewer highly expanded clones, which suggests clonal expansion.

The time point label, as the study defines it: persistent/refractory GD, antithyroid drugs over 5 years with positive TRAb. For both TCR sequencing and RNA sequencing, RNA was extracted from PBMCs in TRIzol. The diagnosis of Graves' disease was made according to American Thyroid Association guidelines. The patients came from an endocrinology department in Xi'an, China. Each patient gave around 9 milliliters of peripheral blood, collected in an EDTA anticoagulant tube. Ficoll Paque Plus density gradient separation was used to isolate PBMCs, and no further T cell sorting was performed. An Agilent 2100 Bioanalyzer and agarose gel were used to check RNA quality, and a NanoDrop 2000 was used to measure RNA concentration.

Material: peripheral blood mononuclear cells (PBMCs), obtained when the disease was refractory, from a patient treated with antithyroid drugs. The rearranged chain carries TRBV4-1 and TRBJ2-5, with 10 bases matching TRBD2. The clonotype comes from a female donor with Graves disease. The CDR3 here reads CASRRTSGFQETQYF. The nucleotide sequence reads as follows: TGCGCCTCCCGGCGGACTAGCGGCTTTCAAGAGACCCAGTACTTC.